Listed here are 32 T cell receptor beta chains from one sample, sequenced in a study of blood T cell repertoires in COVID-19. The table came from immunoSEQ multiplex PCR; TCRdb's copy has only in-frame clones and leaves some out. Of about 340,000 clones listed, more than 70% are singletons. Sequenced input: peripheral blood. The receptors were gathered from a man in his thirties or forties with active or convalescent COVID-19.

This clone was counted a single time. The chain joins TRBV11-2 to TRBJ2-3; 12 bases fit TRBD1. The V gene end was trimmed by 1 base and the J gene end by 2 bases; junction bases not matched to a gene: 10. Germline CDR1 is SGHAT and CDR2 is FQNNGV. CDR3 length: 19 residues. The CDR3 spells CASSLGLGTGGDPTDTQYF. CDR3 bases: TGTGCCAGCAGCTTAGGTTTGGGGACAGGGGGCGATCCCACAGATACGCAGTATTTT. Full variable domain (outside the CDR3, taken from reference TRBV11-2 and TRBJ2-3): EAGVAQSPRYKIIEKRQSVAFWCNPISGHATLYWYQQILGQGPKLLIQFQNNGVVDDSQLPKDRFSAERLKGVDSTLKIQPAKLEDSAVYLCASSLGLGTGGDPTDTQYFGPGTRLTVL.

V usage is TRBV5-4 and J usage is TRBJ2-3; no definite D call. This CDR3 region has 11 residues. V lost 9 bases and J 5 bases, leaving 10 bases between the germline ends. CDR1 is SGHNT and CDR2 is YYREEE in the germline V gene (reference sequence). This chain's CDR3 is CATRNQDTQYF. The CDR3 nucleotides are TGTGCCACGCGAAACCAAGATACGCAGTATTTT.

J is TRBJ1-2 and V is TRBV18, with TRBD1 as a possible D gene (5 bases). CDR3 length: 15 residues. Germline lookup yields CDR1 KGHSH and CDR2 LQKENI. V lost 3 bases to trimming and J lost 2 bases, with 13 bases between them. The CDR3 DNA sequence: TGTGCCAGCTCACCCAATACAGGAACCAACTATGGCTACACCTTC. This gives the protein CASSPNTGTNYGYTF.

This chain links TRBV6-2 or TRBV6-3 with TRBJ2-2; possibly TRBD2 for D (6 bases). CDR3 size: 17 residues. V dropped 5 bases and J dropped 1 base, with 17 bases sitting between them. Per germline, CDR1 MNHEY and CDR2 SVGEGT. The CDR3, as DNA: TGTGCCAGCAGTCGTCAGGAGGGTCCCCTGAACACCGGGGAGCTGTTTTTT. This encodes CASSRQEGPLNTGELFF.

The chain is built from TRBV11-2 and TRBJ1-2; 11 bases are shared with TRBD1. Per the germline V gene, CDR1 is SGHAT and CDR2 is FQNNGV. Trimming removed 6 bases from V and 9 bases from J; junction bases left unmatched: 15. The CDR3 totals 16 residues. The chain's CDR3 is CASSAQPRDRGVRYTF. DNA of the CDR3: TGTGCCAGCAGTGCACAACCTCGGGACAGGGGGGTTCGCTACACCTTC.

CDR3: CASSLSQSGANVLTF. The CDR3 DNA follows: TGTGCCAGCAGTTTATCACAGTCTGGGGCCAACGTCCTGACTTTC. The V and J genes are TRBV28 and TRBJ2-6; no definite D call. CDR1 and CDR2 from the germline V gene are MDHEN and SYDVKM. Trimming removed 1 base at V and 1 base at J, with 5 bases between. CDR3 size: 15 residues.

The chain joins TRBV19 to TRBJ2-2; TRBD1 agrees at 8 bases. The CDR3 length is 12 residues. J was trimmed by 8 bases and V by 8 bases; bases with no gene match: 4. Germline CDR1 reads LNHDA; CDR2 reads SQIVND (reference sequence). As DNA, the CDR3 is TGTGCCAGTGGGAGACAGGGGGGGGAGCTGTTTTTT. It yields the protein CASGRQGGELFF.

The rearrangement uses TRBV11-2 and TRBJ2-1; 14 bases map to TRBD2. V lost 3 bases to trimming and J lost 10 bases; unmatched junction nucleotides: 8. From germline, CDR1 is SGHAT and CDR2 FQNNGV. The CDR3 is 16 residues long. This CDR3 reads CASSFSGLAGGQEQFF. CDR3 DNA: TGTGCCAGCAGCTTCTCCGGACTAGCGGGAGGACAGGAGCAGTTCTTC.

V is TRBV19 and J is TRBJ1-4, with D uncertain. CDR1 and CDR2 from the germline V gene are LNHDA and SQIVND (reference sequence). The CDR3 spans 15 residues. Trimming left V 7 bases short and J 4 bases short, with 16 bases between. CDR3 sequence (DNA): TGTGCCAGTACCAATGGTCGGCGGGGTAATGAAAAACTGTTTTTT. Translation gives CASTNGRRGNEKLFF.

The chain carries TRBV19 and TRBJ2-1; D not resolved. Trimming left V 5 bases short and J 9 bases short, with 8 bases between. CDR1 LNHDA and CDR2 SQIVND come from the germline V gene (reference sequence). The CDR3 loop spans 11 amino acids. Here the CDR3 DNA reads TGTGCCAGTAGTTATCGGTCTGAGCAGTTCTTC. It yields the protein CASSYRSEQFF.

CDR3 nucleotide sequence: TGTGCCAGCAGTCTAGGATGGAGATACACCTTC. Protein product: CASSLGWRYTF. The J gene is TRBJ1-2, the V gene TRBV12-3 or TRBV12-4; D ambiguous. The CDR3 length is 11 residues. V lost 5 bases, J lost 11 bases, and 12 bases lay in between.

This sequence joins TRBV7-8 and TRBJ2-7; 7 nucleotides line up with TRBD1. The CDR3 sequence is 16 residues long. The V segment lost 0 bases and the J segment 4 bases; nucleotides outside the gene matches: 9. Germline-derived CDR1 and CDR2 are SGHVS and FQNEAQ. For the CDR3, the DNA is TGTGCCAGCAGCTTAGCGTCGAGACAGGGAACGTACGAGCAGTACTTC. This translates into CASSLASRQGTYEQYF.

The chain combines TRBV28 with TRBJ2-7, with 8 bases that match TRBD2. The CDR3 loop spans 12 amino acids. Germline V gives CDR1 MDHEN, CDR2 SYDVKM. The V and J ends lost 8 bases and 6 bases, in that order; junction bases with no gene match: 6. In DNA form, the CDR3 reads TGTGCCAGCCAGATCGCGGGGGGCGAGCAGTACTTC. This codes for CASQIAGGEQYF.

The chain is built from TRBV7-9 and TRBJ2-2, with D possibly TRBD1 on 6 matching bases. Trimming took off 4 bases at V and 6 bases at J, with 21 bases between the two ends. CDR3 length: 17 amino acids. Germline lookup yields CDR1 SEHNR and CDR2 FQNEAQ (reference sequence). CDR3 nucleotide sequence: TGTGCCAGCAGCTGGCCCCGGGACAAAGCTCCGGCCGGGGAGCTGTTTTTT. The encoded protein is CASSWPRDKAPAGELFF.

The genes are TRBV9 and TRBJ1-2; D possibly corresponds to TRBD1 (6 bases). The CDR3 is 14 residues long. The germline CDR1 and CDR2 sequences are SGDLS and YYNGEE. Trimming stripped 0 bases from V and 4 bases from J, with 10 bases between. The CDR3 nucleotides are TGTGCCAGCAGCGTAGGGGGGCCCGCCTATGGCTACACCTTC. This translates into CASSVGGPAYGYTF.

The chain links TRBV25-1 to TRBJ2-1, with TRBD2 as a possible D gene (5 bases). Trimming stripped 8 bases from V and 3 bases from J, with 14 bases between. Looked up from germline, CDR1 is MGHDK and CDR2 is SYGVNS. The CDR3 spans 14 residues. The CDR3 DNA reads TGTGCCAGCCATACCGGAGGCAGCTACAATGAGCAGTTCTTC. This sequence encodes CASHTGGSYNEQFF.

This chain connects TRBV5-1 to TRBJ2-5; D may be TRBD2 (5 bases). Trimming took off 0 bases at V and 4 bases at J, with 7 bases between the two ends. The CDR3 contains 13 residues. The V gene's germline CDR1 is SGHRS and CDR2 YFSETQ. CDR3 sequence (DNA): TGCGCCAGCAGCTTGGAACTAGGAGAGACCCAGTACTTC. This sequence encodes CASSLELGETQYF.

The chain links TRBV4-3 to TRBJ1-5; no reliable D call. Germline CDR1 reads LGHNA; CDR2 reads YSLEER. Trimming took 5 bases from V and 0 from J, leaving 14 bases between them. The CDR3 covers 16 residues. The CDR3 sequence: CASSENFFNSNQPQHF. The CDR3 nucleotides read TGCGCCAGCAGCGAAAACTTTTTCAATAGCAATCAGCCCCAGCATTTT.

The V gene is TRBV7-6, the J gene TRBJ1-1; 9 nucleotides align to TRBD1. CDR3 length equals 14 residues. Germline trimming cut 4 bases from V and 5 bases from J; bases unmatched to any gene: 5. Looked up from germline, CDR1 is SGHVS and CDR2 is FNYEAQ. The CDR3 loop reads CASSSRQGGTEAFF. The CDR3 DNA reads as TGTGCCAGCAGCTCGCGACAGGGGGGAACTGAAGCTTTCTTT.

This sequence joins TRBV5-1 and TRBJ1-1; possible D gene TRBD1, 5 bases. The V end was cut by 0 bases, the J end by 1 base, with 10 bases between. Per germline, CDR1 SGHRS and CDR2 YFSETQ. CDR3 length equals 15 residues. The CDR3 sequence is CASSLGWGENTEAFF. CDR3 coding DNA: TGCGCCAGCAGCTTGGGGTGGGGGGAGAACACTGAAGCTTTCTTT.

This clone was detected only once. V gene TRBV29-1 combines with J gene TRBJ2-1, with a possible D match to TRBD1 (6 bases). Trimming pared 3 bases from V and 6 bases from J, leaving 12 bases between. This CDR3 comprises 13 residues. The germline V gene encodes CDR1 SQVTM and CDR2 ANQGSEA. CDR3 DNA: TGCAGCGTTGATCTACAGGGCCTCAATGAGCAGTTCTTC. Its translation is CSVDLQGLNEQFF.

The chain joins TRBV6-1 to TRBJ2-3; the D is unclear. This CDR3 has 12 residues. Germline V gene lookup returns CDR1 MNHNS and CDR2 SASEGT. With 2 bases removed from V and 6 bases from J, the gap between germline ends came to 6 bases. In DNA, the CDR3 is TGTGCCAGCAGTGAATGGCGGGATACGCAGTATTTT. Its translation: CASSEWRDTQYF.

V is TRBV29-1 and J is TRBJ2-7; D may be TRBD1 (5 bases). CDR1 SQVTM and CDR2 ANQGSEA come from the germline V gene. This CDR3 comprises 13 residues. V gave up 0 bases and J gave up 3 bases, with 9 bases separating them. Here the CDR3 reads CSVEDRTGYEQYF. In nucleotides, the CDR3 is TGCAGCGTTGAAGATCGAACAGGCTACGAGCAGTACTTC.

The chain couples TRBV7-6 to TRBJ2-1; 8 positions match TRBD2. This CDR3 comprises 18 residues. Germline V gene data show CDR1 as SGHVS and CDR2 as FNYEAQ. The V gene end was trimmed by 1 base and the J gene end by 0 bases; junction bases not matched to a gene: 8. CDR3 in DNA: TGTGCCAGCAGCTTAGTCGCGGGGGGCTCGAGCTCCTACAATGAGCAGTTCTTC. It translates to CASSLVAGGSSSYNEQFF.

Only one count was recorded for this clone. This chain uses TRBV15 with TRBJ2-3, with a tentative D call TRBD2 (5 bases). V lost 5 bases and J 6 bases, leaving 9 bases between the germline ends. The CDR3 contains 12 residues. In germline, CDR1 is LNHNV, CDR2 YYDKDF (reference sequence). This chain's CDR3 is CATSLPGDTQYF. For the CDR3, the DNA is TGTGCCACCAGCCTACCGGGGGATACGCAGTATTTT.

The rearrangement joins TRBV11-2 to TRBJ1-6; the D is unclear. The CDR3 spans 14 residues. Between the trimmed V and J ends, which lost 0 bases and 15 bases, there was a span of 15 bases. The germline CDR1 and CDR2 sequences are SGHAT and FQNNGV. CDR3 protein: CASSLDGGPPGLHF. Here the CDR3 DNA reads TGTGCCAGCAGCTTAGATGGAGGACCGCCAGGCCTCCACTTT.

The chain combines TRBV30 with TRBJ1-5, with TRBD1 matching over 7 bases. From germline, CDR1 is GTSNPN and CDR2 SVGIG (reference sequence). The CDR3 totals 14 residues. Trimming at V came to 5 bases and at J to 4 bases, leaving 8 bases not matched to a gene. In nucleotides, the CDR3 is TGTGCCTGGGCCGCTGGGACAGCAAATCAGCCCCAGCATTTT. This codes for CAWAAGTANQPQHF.

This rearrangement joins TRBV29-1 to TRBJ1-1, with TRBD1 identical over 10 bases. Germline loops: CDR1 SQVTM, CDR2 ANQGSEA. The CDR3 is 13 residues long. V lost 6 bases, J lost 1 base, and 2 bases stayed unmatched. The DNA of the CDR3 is TGCAGCGTCCGGGACAGGGGGAACACTGAAGCTTTCTTT. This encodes CSVRDRGNTEAFF.

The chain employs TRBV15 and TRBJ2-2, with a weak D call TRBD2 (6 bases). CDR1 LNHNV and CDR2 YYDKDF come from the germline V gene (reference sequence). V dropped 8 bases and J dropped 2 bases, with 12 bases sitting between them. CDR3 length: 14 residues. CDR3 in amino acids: CATRRGFNTGELFF. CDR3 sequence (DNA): TGTGCCACCCGACGGGGGTTCAACACCGGGGAGCTGTTTTTT.

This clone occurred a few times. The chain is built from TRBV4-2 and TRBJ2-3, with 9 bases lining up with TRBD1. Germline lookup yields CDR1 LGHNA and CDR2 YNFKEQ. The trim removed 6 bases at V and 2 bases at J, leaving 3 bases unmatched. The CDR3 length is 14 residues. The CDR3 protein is CASSGTGSTDTQYF. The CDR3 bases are TGTGCCAGCAGTGGGACAGGGTCCACAGATACGCAGTATTTT.

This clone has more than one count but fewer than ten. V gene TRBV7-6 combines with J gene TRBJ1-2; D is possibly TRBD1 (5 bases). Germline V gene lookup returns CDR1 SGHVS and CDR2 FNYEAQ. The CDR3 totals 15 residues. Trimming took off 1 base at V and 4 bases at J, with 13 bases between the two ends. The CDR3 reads CASSLGQGIGYGYTF. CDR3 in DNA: TGTGCCAGCAGCTTAGGCCAGGGAATCGGCTATGGCTACACCTTC. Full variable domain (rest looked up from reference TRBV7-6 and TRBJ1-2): GAGVSQSPRYKVTKRGQDVALRCDPISGHVSLYWYRQALGQGPEFLTYFNYEAQQDKSGLPNDRFSAERPEGSISTLTIQRTEQRDSAMYRCASSLGQGIGYGYTFGSGTRLTVV.

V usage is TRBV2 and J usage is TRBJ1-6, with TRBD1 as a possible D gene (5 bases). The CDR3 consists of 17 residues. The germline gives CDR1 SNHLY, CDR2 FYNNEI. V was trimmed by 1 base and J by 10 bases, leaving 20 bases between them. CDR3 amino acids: CASSEGDPGGTGSPLHF. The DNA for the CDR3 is TGTGCCAGCAGTGAAGGGGACCCGGGGGGAACGGGATCACCCCTCCACTTT. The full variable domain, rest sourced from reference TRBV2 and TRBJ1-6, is EPEVTQTPSHQVTQMGQEVILRCVPISNHLYFYWYRQILGQKVEFLVSFYNNEISEKSEIFDDQFSVERPDGSNFTLKIRSTKLEDSAMYFCASSEGDPGGTGSPLHFGNGTRLTVT.